This TCR beta chain was sequenced during a study of monozygotic twins with cystic fibrosis. CDR3 length: 16 residues. Germline V gene data show CDR1 as SGHKS and CDR2 as YYEKEE (reference sequence). V was clipped by 4 bases and J by 3 bases; unmatched bases: 12. Sequenced by immunoSEQ multiplex PCR; TCRdb stores in-frame clones only, minus some. The sample contains around 30,000 clones, over 80% of which appear only once. The sequenced sample was blood. V and J are TRBV5-5 and TRBJ2-7; 8 bases line up with TRBD1. The source of this sequence is a girl aged 2-9 years with cystic fibrosis. CDR3 region: CASSQAGGAYLYEQYF. CDR3 DNA sequence: TGTGCCAGCAGCCAAGCAGGGGGCGCCTATCTCTACGAGCAGTACTTC.